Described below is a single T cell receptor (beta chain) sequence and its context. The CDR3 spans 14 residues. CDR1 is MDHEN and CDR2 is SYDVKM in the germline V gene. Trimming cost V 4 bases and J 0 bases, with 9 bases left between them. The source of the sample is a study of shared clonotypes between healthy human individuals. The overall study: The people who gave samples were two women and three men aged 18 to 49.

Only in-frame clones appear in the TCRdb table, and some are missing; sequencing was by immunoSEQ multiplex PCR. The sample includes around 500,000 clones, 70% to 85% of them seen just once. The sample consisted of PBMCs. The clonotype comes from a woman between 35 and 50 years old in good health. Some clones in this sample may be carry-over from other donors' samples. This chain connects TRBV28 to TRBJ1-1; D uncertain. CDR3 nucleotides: TGTGCCAGCAGTTCCCCAGTTATGAACACTGAAGCTTTCTTT. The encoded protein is CASSSPVMNTEAFF.